This TCR beta chain was retrieved from a study of blood T cell repertoires in COVID-19. Across the whole study: Sources were T cells, B-cell-depleted T cells, or PBMCs; the material itself was cDNA or gDNA.

In the authors' workflow: Reference gene primer amplification gave estimated nucleated cell counts. Using immunoSEQ multiplex PCR, the repertoire was profiled, and TCRdb retains in-frame clones only, with some absent. V, J and clone size reflect that table, while D and trimming were determined from the DNA. The data hold around 78,000 clones, with roughly 88% observed a single time. This CDR3 region has 16 residues. The germline gives CDR1 SGHDT, CDR2 YYEEEE. V was cut by 0 bases and J by 1 base, with 13 bases left in between. The receptor was isolated from a man in his forties or fifties with active or convalescent COVID-19. The specimen was peripheral blood. The chain joins TRBV5-6 to TRBJ1-1; D gene ambiguous. CDR3 nucleotide sequence: TGTGCCAGCAGCTTGGGGCCCTTCCGAGGGAACACTGAAGCTTTCTTT. The encoded protein is CASSLGPFRGNTEAFF.